This T cell receptor beta chain derives from a study of type 1 regulatory T cells. Study-wide background: An in vitro protocol generated T-allo10, a Tr1-enriched, alloantigen-specific CD4 T cell product.

This CDR3 spans 15 amino acids. The V and J ends lost 5 bases and 4 bases, in that order; junction bases with no gene match: 9. Germline V gives CDR1 SEHNR, CDR2 FQNEAQ (reference sequence). TCRdb processed the reads anew with MiXCR; each CDR3 protein has one entry. The sample yields fewer than 75,000 distinct CDR3 sequences, about 48% seen once. The study's findings and limits: Compared with non-Tr1 cells, Tr1 cells showed a narrower TCR repertoire.

Regarding this clonotype: Its matching antigen is unknown.

The clonotype comes from a human donor in good health. The sequenced sample consisted of cultured non-Tr1 T cells, either the whole culture or a sorted T cell fraction (not recorded which). The chain joins TRBV7-9 to TRBJ2-7, with TRBD1 matching over 9 bases. The CDR3 here is CASSHVVQGAYEQYF. The CDR3 region has the DNA TGTGCCAGCAGCCACGTCGTACAGGGGGCGTACGAGCAGTACTTC.